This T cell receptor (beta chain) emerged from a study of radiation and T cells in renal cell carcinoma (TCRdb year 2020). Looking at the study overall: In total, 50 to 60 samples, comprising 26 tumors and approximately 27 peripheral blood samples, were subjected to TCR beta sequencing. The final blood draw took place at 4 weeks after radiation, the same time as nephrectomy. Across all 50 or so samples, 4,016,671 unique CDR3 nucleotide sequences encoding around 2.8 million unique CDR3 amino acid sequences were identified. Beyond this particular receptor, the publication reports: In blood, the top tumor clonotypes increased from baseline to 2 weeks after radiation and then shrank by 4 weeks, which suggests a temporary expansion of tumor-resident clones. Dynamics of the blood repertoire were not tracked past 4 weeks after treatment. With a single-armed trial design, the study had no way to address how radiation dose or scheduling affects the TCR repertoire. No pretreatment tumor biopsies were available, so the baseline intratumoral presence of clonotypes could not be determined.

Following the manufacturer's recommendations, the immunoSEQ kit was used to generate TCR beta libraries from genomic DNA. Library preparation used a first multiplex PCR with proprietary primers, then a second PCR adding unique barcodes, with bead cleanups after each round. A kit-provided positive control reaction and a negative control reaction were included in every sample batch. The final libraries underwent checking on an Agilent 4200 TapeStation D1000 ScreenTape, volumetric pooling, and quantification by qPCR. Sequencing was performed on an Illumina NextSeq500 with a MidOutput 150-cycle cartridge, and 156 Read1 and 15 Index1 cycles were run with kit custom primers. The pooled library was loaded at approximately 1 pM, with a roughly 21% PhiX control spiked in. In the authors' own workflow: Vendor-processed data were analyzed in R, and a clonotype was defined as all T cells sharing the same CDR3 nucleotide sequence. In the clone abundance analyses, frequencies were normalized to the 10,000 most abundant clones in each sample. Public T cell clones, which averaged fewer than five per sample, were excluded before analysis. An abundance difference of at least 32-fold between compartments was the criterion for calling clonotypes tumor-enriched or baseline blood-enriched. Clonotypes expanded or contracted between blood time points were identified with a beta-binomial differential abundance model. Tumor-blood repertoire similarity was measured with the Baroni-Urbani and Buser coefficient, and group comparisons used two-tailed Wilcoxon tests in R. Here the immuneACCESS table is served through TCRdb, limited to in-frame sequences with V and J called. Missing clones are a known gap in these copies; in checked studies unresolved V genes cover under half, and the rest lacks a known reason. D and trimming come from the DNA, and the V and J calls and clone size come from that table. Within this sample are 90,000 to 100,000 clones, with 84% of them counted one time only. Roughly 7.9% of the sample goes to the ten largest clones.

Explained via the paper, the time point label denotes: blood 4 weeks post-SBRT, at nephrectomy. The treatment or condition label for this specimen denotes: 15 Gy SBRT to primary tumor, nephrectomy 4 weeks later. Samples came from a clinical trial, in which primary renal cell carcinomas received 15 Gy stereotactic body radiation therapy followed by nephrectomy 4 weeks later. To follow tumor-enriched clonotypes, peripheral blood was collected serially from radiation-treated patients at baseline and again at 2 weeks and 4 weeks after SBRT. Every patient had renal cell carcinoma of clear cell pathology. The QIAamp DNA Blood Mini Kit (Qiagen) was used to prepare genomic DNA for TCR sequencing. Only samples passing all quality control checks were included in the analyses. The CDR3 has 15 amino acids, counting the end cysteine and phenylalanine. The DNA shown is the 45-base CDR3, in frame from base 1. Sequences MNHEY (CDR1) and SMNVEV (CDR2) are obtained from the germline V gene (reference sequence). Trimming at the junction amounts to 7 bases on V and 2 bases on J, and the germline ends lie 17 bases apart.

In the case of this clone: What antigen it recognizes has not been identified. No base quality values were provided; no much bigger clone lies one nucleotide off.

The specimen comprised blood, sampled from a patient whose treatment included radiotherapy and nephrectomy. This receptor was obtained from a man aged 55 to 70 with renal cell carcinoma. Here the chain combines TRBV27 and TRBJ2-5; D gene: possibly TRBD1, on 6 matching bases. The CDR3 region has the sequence CASTLRDTLQETQYF. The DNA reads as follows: TGTGCCAGCACCCTTCGGGACACATTACAAGAGACCCAGTACTTC.